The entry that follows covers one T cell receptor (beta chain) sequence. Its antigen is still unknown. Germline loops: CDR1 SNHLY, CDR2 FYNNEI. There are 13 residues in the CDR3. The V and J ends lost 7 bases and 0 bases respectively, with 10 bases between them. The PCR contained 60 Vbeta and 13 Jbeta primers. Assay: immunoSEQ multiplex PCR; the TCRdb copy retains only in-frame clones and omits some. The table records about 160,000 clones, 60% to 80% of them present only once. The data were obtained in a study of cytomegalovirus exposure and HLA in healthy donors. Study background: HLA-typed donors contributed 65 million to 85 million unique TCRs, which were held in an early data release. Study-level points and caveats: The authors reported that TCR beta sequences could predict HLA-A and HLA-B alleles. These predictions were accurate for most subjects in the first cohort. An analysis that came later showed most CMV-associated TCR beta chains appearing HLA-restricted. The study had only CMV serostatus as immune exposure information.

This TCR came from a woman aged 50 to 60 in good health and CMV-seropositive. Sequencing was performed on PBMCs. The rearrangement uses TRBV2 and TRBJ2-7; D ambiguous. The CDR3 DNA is TGTGCCAGCAATCGCGGTAGCTCCTACGAGCAGTACTTC. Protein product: CASNRGSSYEQYF.